The 18 T cell receptor beta chains presented below share a single source sample, sequenced in a study of cytomegalovirus exposure and HLA in healthy donors. PCR used 60 Vbeta primers and 13 Jbeta primers. Profiling relied on immunoSEQ multiplex PCR, and the TCRdb table lists in-frame clones only, not all of them. The table includes some 77,000 clones, 65% to 80% detected once. The sequencing sample was made of PBMCs. The source of these receptors is a man younger than 45 in good health and CMV-seronegative.

As for this clone: The sample holds other DNA sequences that translate to the same CDR3. The chain links TRBV18 to TRBJ1-6, with 9 bases that match TRBD1. The CDR3 spans 14 residues. V gave up 3 bases and J gave up 7 bases; unmatched junction bases: 1. Per germline, CDR1 KGHSH and CDR2 LQKENI. CDR3 amino acids: CASSPGTGNSPLHF. The DNA for the CDR3 is TGTGCCAGCTCACCGGGGACAGGGAATTCACCCCTCCACTTT. Filled out from reference TRBV18 and TRBJ1-6, the complete variable domain reads NAGVMQNPRHLVRRRGQEARLRCSPMKGHSHVYWYRQLPEEGLKFMVYLQKENIIDESGMPKERFSAEFPKEGPSILRIQQVVRGDSAAYFCASSPGTGNSPLHFGNGTRLTVT.

The chain is built from TRBV30 and TRBJ2-2; D may be TRBD2 (7 bases). CDR1 is GTSNPN, CDR2 SVGIG, per germline (reference sequence). Trimming pared 1 base from V and 4 bases from J, leaving 13 bases between. This CDR3 spans 15 amino acids. The CDR3 DNA sequence: TGTGCCTGGAGTGAGTGGGGGGGCCTCACCGGGGAGCTGTTTTTT. This sequence encodes CAWSEWGGLTGELFF.

The CDR3 spells CASARDRGRVAFF. The DNA of the CDR3 is TGTGCTAGTGCCCGGGACAGGGGCAGGGTAGCTTTCTTT. V usage is TRBV12-5 and J usage is TRBJ1-1, with TRBD1 identical over 10 bases. Germline lookup yields CDR1 LGHNT and CDR2 FRNRAP. This CDR3 contains 13 residues. Trimming cost V 7 bases and J 10 bases; bases outside gene matches: 9.

The gene calls are TRBV12-2 and TRBJ1-4. TRBV12-2 corresponds to a pseudogene. The CDR3 consists of 17 residues. The CDR3 sequence: CASRLVGRTVDCEKLFF. CDR3 bases: TGTGCAAGTCGCTTAGTAGGCCGGACTGTTGACTGTGAAAAACTGTTTTTT.

The V call is TRBV4-1, the J call TRBJ2-1; the D gene is possibly TRBD2 (6 bases). Trimming removed 5 bases at V and 2 bases at J, with 13 bases between. Germline V gives CDR1 MGHRA, CDR2 YSYEKL. The CDR3 is 15 residues long. The CDR3 reads CASSYRDSAYNEQFF. CDR3 in DNA: TGCGCCAGCAGCTACCGGGACTCAGCCTACAATGAGCAGTTCTTC.

V is TRBV7-2 and J is TRBJ1-5; D remains unclear. The CDR3 consists of 13 residues. Germline-derived CDR1 and CDR2 are SGHTA and FQGNSA. V lost 1 base and J 5 bases, leaving 6 bases between the germline ends. The CDR3 sequence is CASSLGGYQPQHF. In DNA, the CDR3 is TGTGCCAGCAGCTTAGGAGGGTATCAGCCCCAGCATTTT.

The gene calls are TRBV7-6 and TRBJ2-7, with TRBD2 matching over 7 bases. The length of the CDR3 is 16 residues. CDR1 SGHVS and CDR2 FNYEAQ come from the germline V gene. With 2 bases clipped from V and 0 bases from J, the junction kept 7 bases outside the gene matches. CDR3 sequence (DNA): TGTGCCAGCAGCTTACTCCTAGCGGATAGCTCCTACGAGCAGTACTTC. Translated, it gives CASSLLLADSSYEQYF. Looking up the rest from reference TRBV7-6 and TRBJ2-7 gives the full variable domain: GAGVSQSPRYKVTKRGQDVALRCDPISGHVSLYWYRQALGQGPEFLTYFNYEAQQDKSGLPNDRFSAERPEGSISTLTIQRTEQRDSAMYRCASSLLLADSSYEQYFGPGTRLTVT.

The V call is TRBV13, the J call TRBJ2-1; D perhaps matches TRBD2 (6 bases). Germline V lookup: CDR1 PRHDT, CDR2 FYEKMQ (reference sequence). CDR3 size: 15 residues. The V gene lost 2 bases and the J gene lost 4 bases, with 12 bases spanning the gap. The CDR3 coding sequence is TGTGCCAGCAGCTTAAGGTCGGGAGATTACAATGAGCAGTTCTTC. Its translation: CASSLRSGDYNEQFF.

V gene TRBV10-3 combines with J gene TRBJ2-1; D gene ambiguous. Germline V gives CDR1 ENHRY, CDR2 SYGVKD. The CDR3 runs 17 residues. Trimming pared 3 bases from V and 4 bases from J, leaving 19 bases between. CDR3 protein: CAISDPPGSPTYNEQFF. CDR3 coding DNA: TGTGCCATCAGTGACCCCCCCGGGTCACCAACGTACAATGAGCAGTTCTTC.

The gene calls are TRBV7-6 and TRBJ2-5; 9 positions match TRBD1. Germline trimming cut 3 bases from V and 5 bases from J; bases unmatched to any gene: 4. Germline CDR1 SGHVS, CDR2 FNYEAQ. This CDR3 has 14 amino acids. The CDR3 here is CASSLDRGEETQYF. Written as DNA, the CDR3 is TGTGCCAGCAGCTTGGACAGGGGTGAGGAGACCCAGTACTTC.

CDR3 sequence reads: CASSQERGGTDTQYF. Here the CDR3 DNA reads TGTGCCAGCTCACAGGAGAGAGGAGGCACAGATACGCAGTATTTT. The rearrangement uses TRBV18 and TRBJ2-3; D gene ambiguous. This CDR3 spans 15 amino acids. Trimming cost V 4 bases and J 1 base, with 12 bases left between them. Per germline, CDR1 KGHSH and CDR2 LQKENI.

This chain uses TRBV6-5 with TRBJ2-1, with 7 bases matching TRBD1. This CDR3 comprises 12 residues. Germline assignment: CDR1 MNHEY and CDR2 SVGAGI. J was trimmed by 9 bases and V by 2 bases; bases with no gene match: 1. Written as DNA, the CDR3 is TGTGCCAGCAGTTACGGGGACAGTGAGCAGTTCTTC. Translated: CASSYGDSEQFF.

In its sample, this clone was seen a few times. The chain is built from TRBV5-6 and TRBJ1-1, with D perhaps TRBD1 (5 bases). The germline V gene has CDR1 SGHDT and CDR2 YYEEEE. This CDR3 contains 12 residues. The V gene lost 3 bases and the J gene lost 10 bases, with 13 bases spanning the gap. In DNA, the CDR3 is TGTGCCAGCAGCTGGGGGAGGGAAACAGCTTTCTTT. Encoded protein: CASSWGRETAFF. Using reference TRBV5-6 and TRBJ1-1 for the parts outside the CDR3, the full variable domain is DAGVTQSPTHLIKTRGQQVTLRCSPKSGHDTVSWYQQALGQGPQFIFQYYEEEERQRGNFPDRFSGHQFPNYSSELNVNALLLGDSALYLCASSWGRETAFFGQGTRLTVV.

This clone came up a few times. The chain uses TRBV30 and TRBJ1-2, with a tentative D call TRBD1 (6 bases). In germline, CDR1 is GTSNPN, CDR2 SVGIG (reference sequence). The CDR3 totals 13 residues. Trimming stripped 1 base from V and 4 bases from J, with 10 bases between. The CDR3: CAWSAQQGYGYTF. DNA for the CDR3: TGTGCCTGGAGTGCACAACAGGGCTATGGCTACACCTTC.

The genes are TRBV28 and TRBJ2-7; TRBD2 matches 10 bases. Germline lookup yields CDR1 MDHEN and CDR2 SYDVKM. The junction had 8 bases not matched to a gene; V was cut back by 4 bases and J by 8 bases. The CDR3 loop spans 14 amino acids. The CDR3: CASSSPAGGYKQYF. The CDR3 coding sequence is TGTGCCAGCAGTTCGCCAGCGGGAGGGTACAAGCAGTACTTC. The complete variable domain, with remaining parts taken from reference TRBV28 and TRBJ2-7, reads DVKVTQSSRYLVKRTGEKVFLECVQDMDHENMFWYRQDPGLGLRLIYFSYDVKMKEKGDIPEGYSVSREKKERFSLILESASTNQTSMYLCASSSPAGGYKQYFGPGTRLTVT.

The V and J genes are TRBV30 and TRBJ1-1; D perhaps matches TRBD1 (5 bases). The CDR3 runs to 13 residues. In germline, CDR1 is GTSNPN, CDR2 SVGIG (reference sequence). Trimming removed 5 bases from V and 3 bases from J, with 13 bases in between. The CDR3 sequence is CAWEQVGDTEAFF. CDR3 coding DNA: TGTGCCTGGGAACAGGTTGGGGACACTGAAGCTTTCTTT.

V usage is TRBV11-2 and J usage is TRBJ2-7; TRBD2 agrees at 7 bases. The V gene's germline CDR1 is SGHAT and CDR2 FQNNGV. The CDR3 consists of 13 residues. V gave up 2 bases and J gave up 7 bases; unmatched junction bases: 5. The CDR3 sequence is CASSLFREGEQYF. Written as DNA, the CDR3 is TGTGCCAGCAGCTTATTCAGGGAGGGGGAGCAGTACTTC.

This sequence joins TRBV21-1 and TRBJ2-1; the D call TRBD2 from the table was never checked on the DNA. TRBV21-1 is given as a pseudogene. The CDR3 is made up of 9 amino acids. CDR3 nucleotide sequence: TGTGCCAGCCTCAATGAGCAGTTCTTC. It translates to CASLNEQFF.